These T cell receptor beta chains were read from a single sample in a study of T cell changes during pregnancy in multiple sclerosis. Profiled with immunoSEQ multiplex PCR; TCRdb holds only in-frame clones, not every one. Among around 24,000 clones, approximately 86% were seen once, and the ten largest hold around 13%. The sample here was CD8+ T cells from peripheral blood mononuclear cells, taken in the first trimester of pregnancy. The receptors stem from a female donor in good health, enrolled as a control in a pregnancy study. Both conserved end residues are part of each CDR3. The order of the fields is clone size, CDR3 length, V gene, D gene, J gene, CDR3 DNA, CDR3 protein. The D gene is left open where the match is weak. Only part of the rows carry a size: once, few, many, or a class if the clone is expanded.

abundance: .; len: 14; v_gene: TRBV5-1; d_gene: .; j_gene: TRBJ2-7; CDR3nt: TGCGCCAGCAGCACCCCGGACGGGACCTACGAGCAGTACTTC; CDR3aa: CASSTPDGTYEQYF
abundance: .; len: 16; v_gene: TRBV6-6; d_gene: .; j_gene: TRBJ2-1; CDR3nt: TGTGCCAGCAGTTACCAAGAGGGGGGGACTTACAATGAGCAGTTCTTC; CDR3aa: CASSYQEGGTYNEQFF
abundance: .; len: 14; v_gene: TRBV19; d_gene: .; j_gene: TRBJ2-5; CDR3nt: TGTGCCAGTAGTAGCAGGGGATGGGAAGAGACCCAGTACTTC; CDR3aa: CASSSRGWEETQYF
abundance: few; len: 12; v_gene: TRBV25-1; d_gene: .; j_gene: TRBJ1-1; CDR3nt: TGTGCCAGCGAATTAGAGAACACTGAAGCTTTCTTT; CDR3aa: CASELENTEAFF
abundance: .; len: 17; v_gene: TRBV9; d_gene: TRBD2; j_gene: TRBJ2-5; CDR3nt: TGTGCCAGCAGCGGACAGGGGACTAGCGGGGGGCAAGAGACCCAGTACTTC; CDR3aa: CASSGQGTSGGQETQYF
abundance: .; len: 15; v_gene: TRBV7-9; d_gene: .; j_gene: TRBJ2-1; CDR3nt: TGTGCCAGCATGCCCGATTCGACAGGACACAATGAGCAGTTCTTC; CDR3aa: CASMPDSTGHNEQFF
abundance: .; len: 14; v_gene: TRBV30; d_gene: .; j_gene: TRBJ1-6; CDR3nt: TGTGCCTGGAGTGCGACAGATGCCAATTCACCCCTCCACTTT; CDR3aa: CAWSATDANSPLHF
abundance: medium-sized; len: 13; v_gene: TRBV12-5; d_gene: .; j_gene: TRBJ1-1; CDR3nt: TGTGCTAGTGGTTTGGGAGGAGGCACTGAAGCTTTCTTT; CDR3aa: CASGLGGGTEAFF
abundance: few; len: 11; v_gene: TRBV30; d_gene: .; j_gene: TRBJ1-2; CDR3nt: TGTGCCTGGGGGAGGAGGTATGGCTACACCTTC; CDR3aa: CAWGRRYGYTF
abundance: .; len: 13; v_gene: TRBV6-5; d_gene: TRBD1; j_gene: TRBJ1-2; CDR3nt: TGTGCCAGCAGGCCGACAGGGAACTATGGCTACACCTTC; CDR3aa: CASRPTGNYGYTF
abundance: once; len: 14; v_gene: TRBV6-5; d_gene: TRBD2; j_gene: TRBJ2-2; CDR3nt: TGTGCCACCCTGGGGGGGTGGGAGGCCGGGGAGCTGTTTTTT; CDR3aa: CATLGGWEAGELFF
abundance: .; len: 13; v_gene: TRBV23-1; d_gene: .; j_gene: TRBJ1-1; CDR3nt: TGCGCCAGCACCCGCCGAGAGGCTACTGAAGCTTTCTTT; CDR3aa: CASTRREATEAFF
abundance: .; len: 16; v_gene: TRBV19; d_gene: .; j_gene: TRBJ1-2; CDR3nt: TGTGCCAGTAGTATCTCCCTCGAGGGGGGGAACTATGGCTACACCTTC; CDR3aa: CASSISLEGGNYGYTF
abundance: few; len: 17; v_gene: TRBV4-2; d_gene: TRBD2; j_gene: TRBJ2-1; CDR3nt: TGTGCCAGCAGCCACATTGAATCTAGCGGGGGGGCCAATGAGCAGTTCTTC; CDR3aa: CASSHIESSGGANEQFF
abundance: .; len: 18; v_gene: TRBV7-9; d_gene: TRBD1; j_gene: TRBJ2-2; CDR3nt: TGTGCCAGCAGCCCGAGCCCAGGGACAGGGAGTAACACCGGGGAGCTGTTTTTT; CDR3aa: CASSPSPGTGSNTGELFF
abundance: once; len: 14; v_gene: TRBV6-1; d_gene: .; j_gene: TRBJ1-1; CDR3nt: TGTGCCAGCAGCCATGAGGGGGGGTTGGGTGAAGCTTTCTTT; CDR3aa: CASSHEGGLGEAFF
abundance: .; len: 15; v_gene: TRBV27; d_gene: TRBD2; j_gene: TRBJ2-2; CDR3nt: TGTGCCAGCAGTTTACTAGCGGGAGCAACCGGGGAGCTGTTTTTT; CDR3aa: CASSLLAGATGELFF
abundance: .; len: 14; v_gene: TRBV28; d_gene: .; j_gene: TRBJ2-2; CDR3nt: TGTGCCAGCAGTTCCCACAGGGTAACCGGGGAGCTGTTTTTT; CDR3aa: CASSSHRVTGELFF
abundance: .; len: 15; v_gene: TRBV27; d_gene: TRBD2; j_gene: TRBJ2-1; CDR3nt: TGTGCCAGCAGTTTAATGCTAGCGGGGGAAACTGAGCAGTTCTTC; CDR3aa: CASSLMLAGETEQFF
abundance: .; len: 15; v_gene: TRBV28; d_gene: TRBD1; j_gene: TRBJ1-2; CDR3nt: TGTGCCAGCAGTCAGTATGGGACAGCCCCCTATGGCTACACCTTC; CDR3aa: CASSQYGTAPYGYTF
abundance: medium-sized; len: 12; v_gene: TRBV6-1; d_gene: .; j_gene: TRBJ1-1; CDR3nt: TGTGCCAGCAGTGGAGAGCCTTTGGAAGCTTTCTTT; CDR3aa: CASSGEPLEAFF